These 14 T cell receptor beta chains were all obtained from the same sample, sequenced in a study of cytomegalovirus exposure and HLA in healthy donors. Both 60 Vbeta primers and 13 Jbeta primers went into the PCR. Profiled with immunoSEQ multiplex PCR; TCRdb holds only in-frame clones, not every one. The sample yields 100,000 or so clones, approximately 14% seen once. What was sequenced was PBMCs. All receptors come from a female donor in good health and CMV-seronegative.

V gene TRBV5-4 combines with J gene TRBJ2-4, with D possibly being TRBD2 (6 bases). Germline CDR1 and CDR2: SGHNT and YYREEE (reference sequence). This CDR3 comprises 16 residues. V was clipped by 4 bases and J by 6 bases, with 20 bases between them. The CDR3 loop reads CASSAPGAFGGNIQYF. The CDR3 nucleotides read TGTGCCAGCAGCGCCCCCGGGGCGTTCGGGGGAAACATTCAGTACTTC.

The rearrangement uses TRBV10-2 and TRBJ2-1, with D tentatively TRBD1 (6 bases). The V and J ends lost 8 bases and 6 bases respectively, with 8 bases between them. CDR1 is WSHSY, CDR2 SAAADI, per germline. The CDR3 totals 11 residues. The CDR3 sequence: CASGRGNEQFF. The CDR3 DNA reads TGCGCCAGCGGCAGGGGCAATGAGCAGTTCTTC.

The sample holds a few counts of this clone. CDR3 coding DNA: TGCGCCAGCAGCCGGGGAGGGCCAGGGGAGACCCAGTACTTC. Protein product: CASSRGGPGETQYF. The V gene is TRBV4-1, the J gene TRBJ2-5, with TRBD2 identical over 7 bases. Germline trimming cut 4 bases from V and 5 bases from J; bases unmatched to any gene: 7. Germline V gene data show CDR1 as MGHRA and CDR2 as YSYEKL. This CDR3 is 14 amino acids long.

The rearrangement uses TRBV6-5 and TRBJ2-5; 10 positions match TRBD1. The CDR3 spans 15 residues. Trimming took 6 bases from V and 5 from J; bases not matched to a gene: 9. From germline, CDR1 is MNHEY and CDR2 SVGAGI. CDR3 residues: CASSLGTGDTETQYF. Written as DNA, the CDR3 is TGTGCCAGCAGCCTCGGGACAGGGGATACGGAGACCCAGTACTTC.

The V call is TRBV5-4, the J call TRBJ2-7; a weak D match, TRBD1 (5 bases). Germline lookup yields CDR1 SGHNT and CDR2 YYREEE (reference sequence). V lost 0 bases and J lost 4, with 5 bases in between. The CDR3 contains 12 residues. The CDR3 sequence is CASSLDRYEQYF. The DNA of the CDR3 is TGTGCCAGCAGCTTGGACAGGTACGAGCAGTACTTC.

V usage is TRBV5-6 and J usage is TRBJ1-2; D uncertain. Germline CDR1 is SGHDT and CDR2 is YYEEEE. V lost 4 bases to trimming and J lost 4 bases, with 11 bases between them. The CDR3 runs 13 residues. This CDR3 reads CASSAWSLYGYTF. DNA of the CDR3: TGTGCCAGCAGCGCGTGGTCCCTCTATGGCTACACCTTC. The full variable domain, rest sourced from reference TRBV5-6 and TRBJ1-2, is DAGVTQSPTHLIKTRGQQVTLRCSPKSGHDTVSWYQQALGQGPQFIFQYYEEEERQRGNFPDRFSGHQFPNYSSELNVNALLLGDSALYLCASSAWSLYGYTFGSGTRLTVV.

The chain has TRBV4-3 and TRBJ2-7; D unresolved. CDR1 is LGHNA and CDR2 is YSLEER in the germline V gene. Deletions cut 4 bases from V and 3 bases from J, with 13 bases between. CDR3 length: 14 residues. In DNA, the CDR3 is TGCGCCAGCAGCCCAATTCAGGCCGACTACGAGCAGTACTTC. It yields the protein CASSPIQADYEQYF.

This clone was counted a few times. V gene TRBV15 combines with J gene TRBJ1-5; 10 positions agree with TRBD1. Germline V gene sequence: CDR1 LNHNV, CDR2 YYDKDF (reference sequence). Trimming took 1 base from V and 7 from J; bases not matched to a gene: 7. The CDR3 has 16 residues. CDR3 in amino acids: CATSRGQGAGSQPQHF. For the CDR3, the DNA is TGTGCCACCAGCAGAGGACAGGGGGCTGGGAGCCAGCCCCAGCATTTT. Filled out from reference TRBV15 and TRBJ1-5, the complete variable domain reads DAMVIQNPRYQVTQFGKPVTLSCSQTLNHNVMYWYQQKSSQAPKLLFHYYDKDFNNEADTPDNFQSRRPNTSFCFLDIRSPGLGDTAMYLCATSRGQGAGSQPQHFGDGTRLSIL.

The chain recombines TRBV30 with TRBJ2-7; 14 nucleotides align to TRBD2. With 7 bases clipped from V and 4 bases from J, the junction kept 3 bases outside the gene matches. The CDR3 runs 13 residues. Germline V gene data show CDR1 as GTSNPN and CDR2 as SVGIG (reference sequence). The CDR3, as DNA: TGTGCCTCGGGACTAGCGGGAGTATACGAGCAGTACTTC. Translated: CASGLAGVYEQYF.

The rearrangement joins TRBV5-4 to TRBJ2-5, with D possibly matching TRBD1 (6 bases). The CDR3 loop spans 15 amino acids. Trimming removed 2 bases from V and 5 bases from J, with 16 bases in between. Germline V gene data show CDR1 as SGHNT and CDR2 as YYREEE (reference sequence). Here the CDR3 reads CASSFGNRDLETQYF. The DNA for the CDR3 is TGTGCCAGCAGCTTTGGCAACAGGGATTTGGAGACCCAGTACTTC.

This chain connects TRBV14 to TRBJ2-5; unclear D gene. V lost 1 base, J lost 2 bases, and 2 bases lay in between. The CDR3 totals 12 residues. Germline V gene sequence: CDR1 SGHDN, CDR2 FVKESK. The DNA of the CDR3 is TGTGCCAGCAGCCAAGTACAAGAGACCCAGTACTTC. Protein product: CASSQVQETQYF.

The chain links TRBV27 to TRBJ1-5; 9 bases are shared with TRBD1. This CDR3 is 14 amino acids long. Trimming cost V 2 bases and J 5 bases; bases outside gene matches: 1. The germline CDR1 and CDR2 sequences are MNHEY and SMNVEV (reference sequence). The CDR3: CASSLDRGYQPQHF. CDR3 coding DNA: TGTGCCAGCAGTTTAGACAGGGGGTATCAGCCCCAGCATTTT.

V and J are TRBV10-3 and TRBJ2-1, with 9 bases identical to TRBD2. The CDR3 spans 12 residues. Looked up from germline, CDR1 is ENHRY and CDR2 is SYGVKD. J gave up 10 bases and V 10 bases, and 8 bases lay outside the gene matches. CDR3 residues: CATAALAGEQFF. DNA of the CDR3: TGTGCCACTGCGGCTCTAGCGGGGGAGCAGTTCTTC.

This chain connects TRBV9 to TRBJ2-1, with 10 bases matching TRBD2. Germline CDR1 reads SGDLS; CDR2 reads YYNGEE. The CDR3 covers 16 residues. V gave up 3 bases and J gave up 4 bases; unmatched junction bases: 7. Here the CDR3 reads CASSAGLAGAYNEQFF. Here the CDR3 DNA reads TGTGCCAGCAGCGCCGGCCTAGCGGGGGCGTACAATGAGCAGTTCTTC. Complete variable domain (other parts from reference TRBV9 and TRBJ2-1): DSGVTQTPKHLITATGQRVTLRCSPRSGDLSVYWYQQSLDQGLQFLIQYYNGEERAKGNILERFSAQQFPDLHSELNLSSLELGDSALYFCASSAGLAGAYNEQFFGPGTRLTVL.